The next 8 T cell receptor beta chains were all read from a single sample in a study of cytomegalovirus exposure and HLA in healthy donors. The PCR employed 60 Vbeta primers together with 13 Jbeta primers. The repertoire was sequenced with immunoSEQ multiplex PCR; TCRdb's copy has only in-frame clones and lacks some. The sample lists about 120,000 clones, around 70% occurring once. The sequencing sample was made of PBMCs. Receptors were obtained from a man aged 25-45 years in good health and CMV-seropositive.

The chain recombines TRBV5-4 with TRBJ2-5, with TRBD1 matching 7 bases. J was trimmed by 2 bases and V by 1 base; bases with no gene match: 11. CDR1 and CDR2 from the germline V gene are SGHNT and YYREEE (reference sequence). This CDR3 is 17 amino acids long. DNA of the CDR3: TGTGCCAGCAGCTTGCAGGGGGTGGGTGTACATCAAGAGACCCAGTACTTC. Amino acids: CASSLQGVGVHQETQYF.

The chain joins TRBV30 to TRBJ2-7; weak D call: TRBD2 (6 bases). Per germline, CDR1 GTSNPN and CDR2 SVGIG (reference sequence). The CDR3 covers 14 residues. The germline V and J ends were trimmed by 0 bases and 9 bases, with 18 bases remaining between them. CDR3 nucleotides: TGTGCCTGGAGTGTACCTAGCAGTGGGCGGGGGCAGTACTTC. Its protein is CAWSVPSSGRGQYF.

V gene TRBV5-1 combines with J gene TRBJ2-1, with a weak D call TRBD2 (6 bases). Trimming stripped 7 bases from V and 2 bases from J, with 16 bases between. Germline CDR1 is SGHRS and CDR2 is YFSETQ. The CDR3 runs to 15 residues. The CDR3 DNA reads TGCGCCAGCGTCCCTTCTCCGGGGGCCTACAATGAGCAGTTCTTC. The encoded protein is CASVPSPGAYNEQFF.

The chain couples TRBV18 to TRBJ1-2, with 7 bases aligning to TRBD1. Germline V gives CDR1 KGHSH, CDR2 LQKENI. The V gene end was trimmed by 2 bases and the J gene end by 4 bases; junction bases not matched to a gene: 16. The CDR3 has 18 amino acids. The chain's CDR3 is CASSPVAPGRGYSYGYTF. In nucleotides, the CDR3 is TGTGCCAGCTCACCAGTCGCTCCCGGCAGGGGGTACAGCTATGGCTACACCTTC.

The chain carries TRBV9 and TRBJ1-1; no clear D. The CDR3 spans 15 residues. Trimming stripped 1 base from V and 4 bases from J, with 14 bases between. From germline, CDR1 is SGDLS and CDR2 YYNGEE. In DNA form, the CDR3 reads TGTGCCAGCAGCGTAACAGTCCGGGATGTCACTGAAGCTTTCTTT. Amino acid sequence: CASSVTVRDVTEAFF.

This sequence joins TRBV5-1 and TRBJ2-3, with a weak D call TRBD1 (6 bases). Germline-derived CDR1 and CDR2 are SGHRS and YFSETQ. The V gene lost 7 bases and the J gene lost 6 bases, with 21 bases spanning the gap. CDR3 length equals 15 residues. CDR3 nucleotide sequence: TGCGCCAGCCGACTTGGGCAGGGGCCGACGGATACGCAGTATTTT. This codes for CASRLGQGPTDTQYF.

In its sample, this clone was seen a few times. The chain carries TRBV6-5 and TRBJ2-2, with TRBD2 matching 8 bases. CDR1 is MNHEY and CDR2 is SVGAGI in the germline V gene. The CDR3 loop spans 16 amino acids. Unmatched junction bases numbered 6, after V lost 2 bases and J lost 4 bases. DNA for the CDR3: TGTGCCAGCAGTTACAATAGCGGGGAGGGCACCGGGGAGCTGTTTTTT. Translated: CASSYNSGEGTGELFF.

The chain joins TRBV6-5 to TRBJ1-1; 9 bases fit TRBD1. The germline CDR1 and CDR2 sequences are MNHEY and SVGAGI. CDR3 length equals 14 residues. The V segment lost 7 bases and the J segment 4 bases; nucleotides outside the gene matches: 7. CDR3 coding DNA: TGTGCCAGCACCCAGACAGGGGGTGGCACTGAAGCTTTCTTT. Translating it yields CASTQTGGGTEAFF.